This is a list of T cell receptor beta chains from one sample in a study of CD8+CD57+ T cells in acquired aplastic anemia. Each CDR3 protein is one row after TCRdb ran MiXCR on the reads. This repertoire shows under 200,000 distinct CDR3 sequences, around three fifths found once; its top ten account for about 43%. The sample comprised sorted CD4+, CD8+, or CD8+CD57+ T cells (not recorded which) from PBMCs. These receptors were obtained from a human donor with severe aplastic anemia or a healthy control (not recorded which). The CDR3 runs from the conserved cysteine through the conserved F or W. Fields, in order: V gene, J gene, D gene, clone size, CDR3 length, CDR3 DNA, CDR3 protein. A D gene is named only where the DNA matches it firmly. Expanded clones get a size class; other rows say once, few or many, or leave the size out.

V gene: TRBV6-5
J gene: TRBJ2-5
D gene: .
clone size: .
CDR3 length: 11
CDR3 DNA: TGTGCCAGCAGTGTCGAAGAGACCCAGTACTTC
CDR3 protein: CASSVEETQYF

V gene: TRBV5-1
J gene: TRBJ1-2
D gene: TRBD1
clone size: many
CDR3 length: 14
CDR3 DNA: TGCGCCAGCAGCCAAACAGGGGGCCACTATGGCTACACCTTC
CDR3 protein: CASSQTGGHYGYTF

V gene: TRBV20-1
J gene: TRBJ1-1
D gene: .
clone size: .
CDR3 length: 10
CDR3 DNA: TGCAGTGCTAGCCATCTTAAAGCGTTCTTC
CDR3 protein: CSASHLKAFF

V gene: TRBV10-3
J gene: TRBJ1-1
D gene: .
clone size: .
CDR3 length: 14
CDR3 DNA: TGTGCCATCAGCTCCCAGGGTGGAGGGACTGAAGCTTTCTTT
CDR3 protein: CAISSQGGGTEAFF

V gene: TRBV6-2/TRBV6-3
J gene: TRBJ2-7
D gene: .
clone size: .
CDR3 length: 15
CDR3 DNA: TGTGCCAGCAGTTACTCGATCGAGGGCTCCTACGAGCAGTACTTC
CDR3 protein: CASSYSIEGSYEQYF

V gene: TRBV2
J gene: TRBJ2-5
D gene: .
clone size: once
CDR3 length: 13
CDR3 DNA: TGTGCCAGCACGGATTATAGCACAGAGACCCAGTACTTC
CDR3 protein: CASTDYSTETQYF

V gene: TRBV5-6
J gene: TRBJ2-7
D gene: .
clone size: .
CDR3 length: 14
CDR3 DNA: TGTGCCAGCAGCCAGAATTCTTTCTCCTACGAGCAGTACTTC
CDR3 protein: CASSQNSFSYEQYF

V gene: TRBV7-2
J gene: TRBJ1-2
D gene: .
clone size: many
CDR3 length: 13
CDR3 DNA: TGTGCCAGATGGGAGGGGGAGCAGGGAGGCTACACCTTC
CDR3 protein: CARWEGEQGGYTF

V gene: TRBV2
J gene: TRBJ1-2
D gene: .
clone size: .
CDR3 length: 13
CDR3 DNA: TGTGCCAGCAGTGGGGAACGTACTTATGGCTACACCTTC
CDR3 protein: CASSGERTYGYTF

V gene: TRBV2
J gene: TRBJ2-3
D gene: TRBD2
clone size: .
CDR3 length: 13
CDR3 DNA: TGTGCCAGCAGCCATGGCGGGGGAGATACGCAGTATTTT
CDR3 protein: CASSHGGGDTQYF

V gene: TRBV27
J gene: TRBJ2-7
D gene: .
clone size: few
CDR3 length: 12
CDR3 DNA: TGTGCCAGCAGCCTCCGTGAGGGCGAGCAGTACTTC
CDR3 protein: CASSLREGEQYF

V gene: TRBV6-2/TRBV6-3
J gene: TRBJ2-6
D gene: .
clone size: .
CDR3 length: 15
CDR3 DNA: TGTGCCAGCAGTTACTCGGGGTCTGGGGCCAACGTCCTGACTTTC
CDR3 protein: CASSYSGSGANVLTF